The next 17 T cell receptor beta chains were all read from a single sample in a study of blood T cell repertoires in COVID-19. Clones were read by immunoSEQ multiplex PCR, and TCRdb kept only the in-frame ones, dropping some. The sample shows approximately 130,000 clones, around 89% of them seen only once. Sequenced material: peripheral blood. Source of these receptors: a man aged 65-85 years with active or convalescent COVID-19.

The V call is TRBV30, the J call TRBJ1-5, with 8 bases identical to TRBD1. Germline trimming cut 5 bases from V and 4 bases from J; bases unmatched to any gene: 4. This CDR3 region has 13 residues. Germline loops: CDR1 GTSNPN, CDR2 SVGIG (reference sequence). The CDR3 sequence: CAWDRGSNQPQHF. Here the CDR3 DNA reads TGTGCCTGGGACAGGGGCTCGAATCAGCCCCAGCATTTT.

The rearrangement joins TRBV28 to TRBJ2-7, with D possibly matching TRBD2 (6 bases). Germline V CDR1 and CDR2: MDHEN, SYDVKM. CDR3 length: 14 amino acids. V was shortened by 2 bases and J by 2 bases, with 10 bases between the two germline ends. The CDR3 DNA reads as TGTGCCAGCAGTTTACGGGAGCCCGCCTACGAGCAGTACTTC. Translated, it gives CASSLREPAYEQYF. The entire variable domain, with the rest obtained from reference TRBV28 and TRBJ2-7, is as follows: DVKVTQSSRYLVKRTGEKVFLECVQDMDHENMFWYRQDPGLGLRLIYFSYDVKMKEKGDIPEGYSVSREKKERFSLILESASTNQTSMYLCASSLREPAYEQYFGPGTRLTVT.

V is TRBV28 and J is TRBJ1-2; TRBD1 matches 7 bases. The V gene's germline CDR1 is MDHEN and CDR2 SYDVKM. The CDR3 has 13 residues. Losses at the gene ends were 6 bases for V and 4 bases for J; bases not matched to a gene: 5. DNA for the CDR3: TGTGCCAGCAGACGACAGGGAAGCTATGGCTACACCTTC. It translates to CASRRQGSYGYTF.

The rearrangement joins TRBV6-5 to TRBJ2-3; D is undetermined. CDR1 is MNHEY, CDR2 SVGAGI, per germline. The V gene lost 8 bases and the J gene lost 5 bases, with 17 bases spanning the gap. The CDR3 runs 14 residues. As DNA, the CDR3 is TGTGCCAGCTCGATAAGGTCACAGTTAGATACGCAGTATTTT. Translation gives CASSIRSQLDTQYF.

The V call is TRBV28, the J call TRBJ1-4, with 10 bases identical to TRBD1. V shed 6 bases, J shed 7 bases, and the junction held 8 bases outside the gene matches. The CDR3 loop spans 15 amino acids. The germline gives CDR1 MDHEN, CDR2 SYDVKM. CDR3 bases: TGTGCCAGCAGCTTCCGGGACAGGGGCCCTGAAAAACTGTTTTTT. Its protein product is CASSFRDRGPEKLFF.

The chain recombines TRBV27 with TRBJ2-5; 13 bases are shared with TRBD2. CDR3 length: 14 residues. J was trimmed by 4 bases and V by 4 bases; bases with no gene match: 0. Germline CDR1 MNHEY, CDR2 SMNVEV (reference sequence). CDR3 region: CASSWTSGRETQYF. The CDR3 coding sequence is TGTGCCAGCAGTTGGACTAGCGGGAGAGAGACCCAGTACTTC.

CDR3 nucleotide sequence: TGTGCCAGTAGTCTAACGGGGGACGGACCGAATCAGCCCCAGCATTTT. As protein: CASSLTGDGPNQPQHF. The chain employs TRBV19 and TRBJ1-5; D might be TRBD1 (5 bases). The CDR3 consists of 16 residues. Germline values: CDR1 LNHDA, CDR2 SQIVND (reference sequence). V lost 5 bases, J lost 4 bases, and 18 bases lay in between.

This CDR3 reads CTSQHGRETPSSYNEQFF. In nucleotides, the CDR3 is TGCACCAGCCAACACGGGCGGGAGACTCCTAGCTCCTACAATGAGCAGTTCTTC. The chain has TRBV1 and TRBJ2-1; TRBD2, the D gene given by the table, was not confirmed from the DNA. TRBV1 is annotated as a pseudogene. The CDR3 loop spans 18 amino acids.

The genes are TRBV27 and TRBJ2-7, with D maybe TRBD1 (6 bases). V lost 2 bases to trimming and J lost 5 bases, with 22 bases between them. The germline V gene encodes CDR1 MNHEY and CDR2 SMNVEV (reference sequence). The CDR3 consists of 17 residues. Here the CDR3 DNA reads TGTGCCAGCAGTTTAAATGAGGTGGGGGCTAGTAGCCACGAGCAGTACTTC. Its protein product is CASSLNEVGASSHEQYF.

The V gene is TRBV28, the J gene TRBJ1-1; 8 positions match TRBD1. CDR3 length: 13 amino acids. Unmatched junction bases numbered 7, after V lost 5 bases and J lost 8 bases. Germline V gives CDR1 MDHEN, CDR2 SYDVKM. DNA for the CDR3: TGTGCCAGCAGTCAGACATGGACAGGGGAAGCTTTCTTT. This gives the protein CASSQTWTGEAFF.

The chain is built from TRBV7-2 and TRBJ1-1; the match to TRBD1 covers 10 bases. The CDR3 is 13 amino acids. The germline CDR1 and CDR2 sequences are SGHTA and FQGNSA. The V gene end was trimmed by 5 bases and the J gene end by 4 bases; junction bases not matched to a gene: 1. Written as DNA, the CDR3 is TGTGCCAGCAGCCGGACAGGGGGCACTGAAGCTTTCTTT. Its translation is CASSRTGGTEAFF.

The chain joins TRBV11-2 to TRBJ2-3; D remains unclear. V dropped 3 bases and J dropped 0 bases, with 10 bases sitting between them. The CDR3 extends over 15 amino acids. The V gene's germline CDR1 is SGHAT and CDR2 FQNNGV. CDR3 sequence reads: CASSFLGDSTDTQYF. CDR3 bases: TGTGCCAGCAGCTTTCTAGGCGATAGCACAGATACGCAGTATTTT.

The chain combines TRBV19 with TRBJ1-1; tentatively, D is TRBD1 (5 bases). V lost 3 bases to trimming and J lost 1 base, with 9 bases between them. The CDR3 loop spans 14 amino acids. The V gene's germline CDR1 is LNHDA and CDR2 SQIVND (reference sequence). The chain's CDR3 is CASSIGAKNTEAFF. The CDR3 coding sequence is TGTGCCAGTAGTATTGGGGCCAAGAACACTGAAGCTTTCTTT.

This chain joins TRBV3-1 (or the pseudogene TRBV3-2) and TRBJ1-3; no reliable D call. This CDR3 is 14 amino acids long. Per the germline V gene, CDR1 is LGHDT and CDR2 is YNNKEL (reference sequence). V was trimmed by 9 bases and J by 0 bases, leaving 12 bases between them. Here the CDR3 reads CASAAPNSGNTIYF. CDR3 coding DNA: TGTGCCAGTGCGGCCCCGAACTCTGGAAACACCATATATTTT.

The J gene is TRBJ2-3, the V gene TRBV12-5; 7 bases agree with TRBD1. The CDR3 runs 14 residues. The V and J ends lost 1 base and 3 bases, in that order; junction bases with no gene match: 1. Germline lookup yields CDR1 LGHNT and CDR2 FRNRAP. CDR3 nucleotides: TGTGCTAGTGGTTTGGGACAGGGTACAGATACGCAGTATTTT. It translates to CASGLGQGTDTQYF.

V is TRBV29-1 and J is TRBJ2-6, with 7 bases matching TRBD1. This CDR3 contains 15 residues. Losses at the gene ends were 7 bases for V and 0 bases for J; bases not matched to a gene: 6. Germline assignment: CDR1 SQVTM and CDR2 ANQGSEA. This CDR3 reads CSARTGGSGANVLTF. For the CDR3, the DNA is TGCAGCGCGCGGACAGGTGGCTCTGGGGCCAACGTCCTGACTTTC.

The chain is built from TRBV30 and TRBJ1-5; TRBD1 agrees at 12 bases. Germline-derived CDR1 and CDR2 are GTSNPN and SVGIG (reference sequence). V gave up 3 bases and J gave up 6 bases; unmatched junction bases: 3. The CDR3 sequence is 14 residues long. CDR3: CAWRGQGASQPQHF. The CDR3 region has the DNA TGTGCCTGGAGGGGACAGGGGGCAAGTCAGCCCCAGCATTTT.